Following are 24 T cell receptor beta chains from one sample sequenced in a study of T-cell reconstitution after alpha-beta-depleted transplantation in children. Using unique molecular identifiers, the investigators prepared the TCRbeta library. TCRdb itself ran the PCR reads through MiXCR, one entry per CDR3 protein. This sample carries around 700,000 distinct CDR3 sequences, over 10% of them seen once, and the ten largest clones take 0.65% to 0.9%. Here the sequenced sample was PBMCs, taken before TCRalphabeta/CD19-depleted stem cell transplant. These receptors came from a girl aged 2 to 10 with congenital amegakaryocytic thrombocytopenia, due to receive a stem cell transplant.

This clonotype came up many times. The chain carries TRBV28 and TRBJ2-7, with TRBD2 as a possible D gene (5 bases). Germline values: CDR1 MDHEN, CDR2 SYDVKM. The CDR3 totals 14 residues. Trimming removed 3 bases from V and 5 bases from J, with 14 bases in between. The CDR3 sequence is CASSFAPRVNEQYF. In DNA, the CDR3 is TGTGCCAGCAGTTTTGCACCGAGGGTCAACGAGCAGTACTTC.

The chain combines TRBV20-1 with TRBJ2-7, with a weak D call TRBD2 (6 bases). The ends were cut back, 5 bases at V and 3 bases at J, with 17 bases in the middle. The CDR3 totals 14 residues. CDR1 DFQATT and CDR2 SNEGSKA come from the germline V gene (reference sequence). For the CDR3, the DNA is TGCAGTGCTCAACGACCGGGACTCGACTACGAGCAGTACTTC. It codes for CSAQRPGLDYEQYF.

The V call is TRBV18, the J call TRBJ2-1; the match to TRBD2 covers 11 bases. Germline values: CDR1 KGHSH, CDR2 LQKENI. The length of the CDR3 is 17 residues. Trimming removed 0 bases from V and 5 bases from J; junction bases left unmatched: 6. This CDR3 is CASSPPFLLAGDNEQFF. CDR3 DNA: TGTGCCAGCTCACCACCGTTCCTACTAGCGGGAGACAATGAGCAGTTCTTC. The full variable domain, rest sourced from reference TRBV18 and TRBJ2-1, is NAGVMQNPRHLVRRRGQEARLRCSPMKGHSHVYWYRQLPEEGLKFMVYLQKENIIDESGMPKERFSAEFPKEGPSILRIQQVVRGDSAAYFCASSPPFLLAGDNEQFFGPGTRLTVL.

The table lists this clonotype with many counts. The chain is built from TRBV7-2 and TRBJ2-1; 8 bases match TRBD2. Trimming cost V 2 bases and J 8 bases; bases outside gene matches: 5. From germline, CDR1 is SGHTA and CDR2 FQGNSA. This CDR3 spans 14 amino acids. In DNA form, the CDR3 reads TGTGCCAGCAGCTTAATAAGCGGGAGCCATGAGCAGTTCTTC. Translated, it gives CASSLISGSHEQFF.

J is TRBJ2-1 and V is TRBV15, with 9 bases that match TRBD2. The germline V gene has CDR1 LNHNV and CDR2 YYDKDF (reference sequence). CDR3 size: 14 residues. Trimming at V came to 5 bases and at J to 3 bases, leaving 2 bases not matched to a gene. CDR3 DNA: TGTGCCACCAGCGGGACTAGCAGCTACAATGAGCAGTTCTTC. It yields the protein CATSGTSSYNEQFF.

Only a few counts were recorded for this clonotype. The CDR3 here is CASAWTGGVNGYTF. CDR3 nucleotide sequence: TGCGCCAGCGCCTGGACAGGGGGCGTAAATGGCTACACCTTC. V and J are TRBV5-1 and TRBJ1-2; TRBD1 matches at 11 bases. Germline values: CDR1 SGHRS, CDR2 YFSETQ. After removal of 7 bases from V and 6 bases from J, the junction contained 8 bases not matched to a gene. The CDR3 is made up of 14 amino acids. Full variable domain (rest looked up from reference TRBV5-1 and TRBJ1-2): KAGVTQTPRYLIKTRGQQVTLSCSPISGHRSVSWYQQTPGQGLQFLFEYFSETQRNKGNFPGRFSGRQFSNSRSEMNVSTLELGDSALYLCASAWTGGVNGYTFGSGTRLTVV.

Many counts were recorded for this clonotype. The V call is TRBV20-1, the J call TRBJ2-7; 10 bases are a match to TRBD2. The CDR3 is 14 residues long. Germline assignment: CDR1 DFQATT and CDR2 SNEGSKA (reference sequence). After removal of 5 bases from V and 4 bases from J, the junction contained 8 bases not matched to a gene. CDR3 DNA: TGCAGTGCTGCTCCTAGCGGGAGTATTTACGAGCAGTACTTC. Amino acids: CSAAPSGSIYEQYF.

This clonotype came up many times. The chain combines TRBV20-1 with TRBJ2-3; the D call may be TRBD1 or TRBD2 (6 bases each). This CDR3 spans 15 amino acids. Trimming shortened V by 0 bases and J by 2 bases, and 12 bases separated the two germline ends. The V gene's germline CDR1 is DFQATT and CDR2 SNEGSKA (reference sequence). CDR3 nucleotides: TGCAGTGCTAGAGATGGGGGGCGCGACACAGATACGCAGTATTTT. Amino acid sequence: CSARDGGRDTDTQYF.

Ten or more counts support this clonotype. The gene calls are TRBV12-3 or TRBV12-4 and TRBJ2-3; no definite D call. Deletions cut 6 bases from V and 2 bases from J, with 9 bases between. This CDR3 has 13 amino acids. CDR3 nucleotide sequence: TGTGCCAGCAGGCTAGACACCACAGATACGCAGTATTTT. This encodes CASRLDTTDTQYF.

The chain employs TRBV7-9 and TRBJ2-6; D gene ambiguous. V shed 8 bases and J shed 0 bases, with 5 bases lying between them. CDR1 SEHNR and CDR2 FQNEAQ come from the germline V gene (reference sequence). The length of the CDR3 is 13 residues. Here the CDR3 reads CASLGSGANVLTF. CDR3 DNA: TGTGCCAGCCTGGGCTCTGGGGCCAACGTCCTGACTTTC.

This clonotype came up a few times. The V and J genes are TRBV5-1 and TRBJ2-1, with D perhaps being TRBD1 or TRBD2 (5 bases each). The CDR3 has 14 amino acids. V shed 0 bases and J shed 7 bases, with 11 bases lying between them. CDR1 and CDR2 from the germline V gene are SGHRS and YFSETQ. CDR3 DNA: TGCGCCAGCAGCTTGGTAGAGGGGTGGAATGAGCAGTTCTTC. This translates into CASSLVEGWNEQFF.

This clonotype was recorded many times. This CDR3 is CAISDAYNEQFF. In nucleotides, the CDR3 is TGTGCCATCAGTGACGCCTACAATGAGCAGTTCTTC. The chain combines TRBV10-3 with TRBJ2-1, with D unclear. V was cut by 3 bases and J by 2 bases, with 2 bases left in between. Germline V gene data show CDR1 as ENHRY and CDR2 as SYGVKD. CDR3 length: 12 residues.

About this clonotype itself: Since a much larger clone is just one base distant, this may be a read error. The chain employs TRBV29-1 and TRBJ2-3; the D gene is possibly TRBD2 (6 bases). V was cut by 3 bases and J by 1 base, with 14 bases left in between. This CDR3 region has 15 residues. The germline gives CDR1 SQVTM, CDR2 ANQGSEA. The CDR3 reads CSVDDRRLGTDTQYF. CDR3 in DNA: TGCAGCGTTGACGATCGACGACTAGGCACAGATACGCAGTATTTT.

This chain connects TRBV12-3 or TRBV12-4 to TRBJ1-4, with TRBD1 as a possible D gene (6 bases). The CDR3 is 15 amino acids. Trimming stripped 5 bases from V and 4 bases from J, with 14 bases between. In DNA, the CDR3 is TGTGCCAGCAGTCCCTCGGGGGCCCTTAATGAAAAACTGTTTTTT. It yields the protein CASSPSGALNEKLFF.

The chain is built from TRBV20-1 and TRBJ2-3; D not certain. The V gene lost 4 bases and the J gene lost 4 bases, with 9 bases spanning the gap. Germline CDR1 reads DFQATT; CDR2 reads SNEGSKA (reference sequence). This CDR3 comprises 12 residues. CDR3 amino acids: CSANRDPDTQYF. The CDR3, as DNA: TGCAGTGCTAATCGTGACCCAGATACGCAGTATTTT.

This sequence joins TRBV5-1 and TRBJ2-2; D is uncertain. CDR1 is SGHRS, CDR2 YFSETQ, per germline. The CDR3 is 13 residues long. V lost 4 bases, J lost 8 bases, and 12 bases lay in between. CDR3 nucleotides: TGCGCCAGCAGCCGACTGGTCCGAGGGGAGCTGTTTTTT. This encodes CASSRLVRGELFF.

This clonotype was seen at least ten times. CDR3 bases: TGCGCCAGCAATCGCGAGATCTATTACAATGAGCAGTTCTTC. Encoded protein: CASNREIYYNEQFF. The V call is TRBV5-1, the J call TRBJ2-1; D uncertain. Trimming took 6 bases from V and 4 from J, leaving 14 bases between them. Looked up from germline, CDR1 is SGHRS and CDR2 is YFSETQ. This CDR3 is 14 amino acids long.

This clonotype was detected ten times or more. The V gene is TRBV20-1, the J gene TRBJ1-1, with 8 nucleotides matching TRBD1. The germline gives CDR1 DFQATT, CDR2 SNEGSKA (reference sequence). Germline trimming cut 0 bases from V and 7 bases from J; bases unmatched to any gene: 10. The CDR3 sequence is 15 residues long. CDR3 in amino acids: CSARDDLGQGIEAFF. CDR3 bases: TGCAGTGCTAGAGATGACTTAGGACAGGGAATTGAAGCTTTCTTT.

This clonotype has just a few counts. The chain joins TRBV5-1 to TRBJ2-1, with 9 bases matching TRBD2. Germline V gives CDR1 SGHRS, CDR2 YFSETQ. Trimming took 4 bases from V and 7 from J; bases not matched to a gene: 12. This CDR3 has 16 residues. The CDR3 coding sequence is TGCGCCAGCAGCCCCCCGTTGCGGGAGGGGGTTAATGAGCAGTTCTTC. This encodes CASSPPLREGVNEQFF.

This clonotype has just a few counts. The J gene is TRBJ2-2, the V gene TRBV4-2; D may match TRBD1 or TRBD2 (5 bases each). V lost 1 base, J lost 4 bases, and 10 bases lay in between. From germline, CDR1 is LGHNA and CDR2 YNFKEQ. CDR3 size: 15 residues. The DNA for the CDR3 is TGTGCCAGCAGCCAAGGAGGGGCCGCCACCGGGGAGCTGTTTTTT. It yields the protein CASSQGGAATGELFF.

CDR3 nucleotide sequence: TGCAGCGCCCACGCGGCAGGGGGTGAGACCCAGTACTTC. Its translation is CSAHAAGGETQYF. V usage is TRBV29-1 and J usage is TRBJ2-5; 7 bases align to TRBD1. CDR1 SQVTM and CDR2 ANQGSEA come from the germline V gene. V was clipped by 7 bases and J by 5 bases; unmatched bases: 10. CDR3 length equals 13 residues.

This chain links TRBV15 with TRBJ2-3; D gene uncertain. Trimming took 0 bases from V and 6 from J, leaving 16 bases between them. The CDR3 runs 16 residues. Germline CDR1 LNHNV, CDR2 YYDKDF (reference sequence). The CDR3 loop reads CATSRDSLAAEDTQYF. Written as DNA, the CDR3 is TGTGCCACCAGCAGAGATTCCTTGGCCGCGGAGGATACGCAGTATTTT.

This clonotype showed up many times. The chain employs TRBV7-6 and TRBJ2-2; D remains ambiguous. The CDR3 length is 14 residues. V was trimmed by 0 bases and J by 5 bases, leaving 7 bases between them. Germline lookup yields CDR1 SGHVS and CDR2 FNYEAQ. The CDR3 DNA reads TGTGCCAGCAGCTTAGCCCTTAGGACCGGGGAGCTGTTTTTT. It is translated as CASSLALRTGELFF.

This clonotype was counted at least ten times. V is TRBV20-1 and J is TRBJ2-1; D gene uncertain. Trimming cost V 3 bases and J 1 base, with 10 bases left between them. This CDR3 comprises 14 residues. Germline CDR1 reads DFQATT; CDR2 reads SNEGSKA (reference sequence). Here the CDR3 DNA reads TGCAGTGCTAGTATAGTGTTATCCTACAATGAGCAGTTCTTC. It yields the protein CSASIVLSYNEQFF.